What follows are 6 T cell receptor beta chains derived from one specimen sequenced in a study of CD8+CD57+ T cells in acquired aplastic anemia. TCR beta VDJ and CDR3 profiles were obtained from a genomic DNA template. TCRdb re-analysed the reads in MiXCR, keeping a single row per CDR3 protein. The sample has 150,000 to 160,000 distinct CDR3 sequences, around half seen once. By flow cytometry, patients selected for sequencing had shown an expansion of CD8+CD57+ cells. Sequenced material: sorted CD4+, CD8+, or CD8+CD57+ T cells (not recorded which) from PBMCs. These receptors were obtained from a human donor with aplastic anemia.

This clonotype was recorded many times. The V and J genes are TRBV20-1 and TRBJ1-1, with 12 positions matching TRBD1. CDR3 length: 16 residues. V lost 6 bases and J lost 5; bases outside the gene matches: 13. CDR1 DFQATT and CDR2 SNEGSKA come from the germline V gene (reference sequence). CDR3 DNA: TGCAGTGCAGACGAGCAGAGGGACAGGGGGCGGACTGAAGCTTTCTTT. It encodes CSADEQRDRGRTEAFF.

The V gene is TRBV5-6, the J gene TRBJ1-1; D is possibly TRBD1 (6 bases). There are 18 residues in the CDR3. Germline CDR1 SGHDT, CDR2 YYEEEE. Between the trimmed V and J ends, which lost 4 bases and 5 bases, there was a span of 27 bases. The CDR3 spells CASSTNNRFAGESTEAFF. In DNA form, the CDR3 reads TGTGCCAGCAGCACAAATAATCGGTTTGCAGGGGAGAGTACTGAAGCTTTCTTT.

This clonotype was detected once. J is TRBJ1-1 and V is TRBV20-1; 11 nucleotides match TRBD1. The CDR3 runs 14 residues. Germline CDR1 is DFQATT and CDR2 is SNEGSKA (reference sequence). V lost 6 bases to trimming and J lost 4 bases; unmatched junction nucleotides: 7. CDR3 nucleotide sequence: TGCAGTGCATCGGACAGGGGGCGCAGCACTGAAGCTTTCTTT. It translates to CSASDRGRSTEAFF.

The genes are TRBV20-1 and TRBJ2-1, with 9 bases aligning to TRBD2. V shed 6 bases and J 4 bases; nucleotides not matched to a gene: 10. In germline, CDR1 is DFQATT, CDR2 SNEGSKA (reference sequence). CDR3 length equals 15 residues. This chain's CDR3 is CSAALGGRDYNEQFF. The CDR3 nucleotides read TGCAGTGCCGCACTGGGCGGGAGGGATTACAATGAGCAGTTCTTC.

On this clonotype: The CDR3 ends on some other residue instead of the conserved phenylalanine or tryptophan, so this is likely a read error. The gene calls are TRBV10-3 and TRBJ2-7, with a weak D call TRBD2 (7 bases). CDR3 size: 17 residues. Between the trimmed V and J ends, which lost 10 bases and 0 bases, there was a span of 25 bases. In germline, CDR1 is ENHRY, CDR2 SYGVKD. In nucleotides, the CDR3 is TGTGCCAGAAAGGAGCCGGGGGGCAGGACCTGCTCCTACGAGCAGTACCTC. Its translation: CARKEPGGRTCSYEQYL.

This clonotype was seen repeatedly, ten times or more. This chain links TRBV15 with TRBJ1-2, with 10 bases fitting TRBD1. Germline-derived CDR1 and CDR2 are LNHNV and YYDKDF (reference sequence). Trimming cost V 7 bases and J 6 bases; bases outside gene matches: 17. The CDR3 sequence is 17 residues long. In nucleotides, the CDR3 is TGTGCCACCAAATTGGGGACAGGGGAGGAGGTTGCTGATGGCTACACCTTC. It specifies CATKLGTGEEVADGYTF.